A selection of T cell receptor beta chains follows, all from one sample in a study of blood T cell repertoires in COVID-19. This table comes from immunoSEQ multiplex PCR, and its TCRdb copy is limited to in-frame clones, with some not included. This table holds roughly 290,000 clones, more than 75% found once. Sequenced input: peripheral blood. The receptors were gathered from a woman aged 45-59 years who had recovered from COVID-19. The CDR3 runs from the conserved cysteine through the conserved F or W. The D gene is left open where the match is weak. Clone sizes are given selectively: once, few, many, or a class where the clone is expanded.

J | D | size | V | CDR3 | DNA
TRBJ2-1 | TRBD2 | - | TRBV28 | CASSLRTSGINEQFF | TGTGCCAGCAGTCTACGGACTAGCGGAATCAATGAGCAGTTCTTC
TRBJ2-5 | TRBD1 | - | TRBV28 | CASSSPAGDRGRETQYF | TGTGCCAGCAGTTCCCCCGCGGGTGACAGGGGTCGTGAGACCCAGTACTTC
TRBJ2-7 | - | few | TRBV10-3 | CAISESTGETYEQYF | TGTGCCATCAGTGAGTCGACTGGGGAGACTTACGAGCAGTACTTC
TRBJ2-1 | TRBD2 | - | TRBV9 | CASSVVAGSDEQFF | TGTGCCAGCAGCGTTGTAGCGGGGTCCGATGAGCAGTTCTTC
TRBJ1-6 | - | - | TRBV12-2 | CASRLADRENSPLHF | TGTGCAAGTCGCTTAGCAGACAGGGAAAATTCACCCCTCCACTTT
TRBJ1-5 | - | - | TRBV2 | CASSDLRAPGFRQPQHF | TGTGCCAGCAGTGATCTTCGGGCCCCGGGGTTTCGTCAGCCCCAGCATTTT
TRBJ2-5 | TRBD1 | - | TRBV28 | CASSIQGQQETQYF | TGTGCCAGCAGTATACAGGGACAGCAAGAGACCCAGTACTTC
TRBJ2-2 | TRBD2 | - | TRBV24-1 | CATSERRGRVSTGELFF | TGTGCCACCAGTGAGAGAAGAGGGAGGGTTAGCACCGGGGAGCTGTTTTTT
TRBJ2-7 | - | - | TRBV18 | CASSPPEGAYEQYF | TGTGCCAGCTCACCACCGGAGGGTGCGTACGAGCAGTACTTC
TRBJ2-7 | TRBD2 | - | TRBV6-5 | CASSYRGAYEQYF | TGTGCCAGCAGTTACCGGGGGGCCTACGAGCAGTACTTC
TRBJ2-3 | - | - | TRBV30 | CAWVRQGLDTQYF | TGTGCCTGGGTTCGCCAGGGGTTAGATACGCAGTATTTT
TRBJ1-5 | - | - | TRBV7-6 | CASSTRTAPNQPQHF | TGTGCCAGCAGCACCCGGACAGCTCCCAATCAGCCCCAGCATTTT
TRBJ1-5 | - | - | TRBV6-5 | CASSRQQGSNQPQHF | TGTGCCAGCAGTAGACAACAGGGTAGCAATCAGCCCCAGCATTTT
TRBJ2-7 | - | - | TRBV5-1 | CASSLGSRGMDEQYF | TGCGCCAGCAGCTTGGGATCCAGGGGTATGGACGAGCAGTACTTC
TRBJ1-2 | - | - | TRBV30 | CAVELGGDFSGYTF | TGTGCCGTAGAATTAGGGGGGGACTTTTCTGGCTACACCTTC
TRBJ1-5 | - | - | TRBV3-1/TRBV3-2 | CASSQDRNQPQHF | TGTGCCAGCAGCCAAGACAGGAATCAGCCCCAGCATTTT
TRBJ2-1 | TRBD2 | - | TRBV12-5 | CASGLGLAGAGNEQFF | TGTGCTAGTGGTTTGGGACTAGCGGGAGCTGGTAATGAGCAGTTCTTC
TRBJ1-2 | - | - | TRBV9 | CASSVAATANYGYTF | TGTGCCAGCAGCGTAGCAGCTACAGCTAACTATGGCTACACCTTC
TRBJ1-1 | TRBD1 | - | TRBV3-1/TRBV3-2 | CASSHKGGTGLTEAFF | TGTGCCAGCAGCCACAAAGGTGGGACAGGGCTCACTGAAGCTTTCTTT
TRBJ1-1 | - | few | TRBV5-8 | CASSLKGGMDTEAFF | TGTGCCAGCAGCCTCAAGGGAGGGATGGACACTGAAGCTTTCTTT
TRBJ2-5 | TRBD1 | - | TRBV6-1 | CASSERGQAVAQYF | TGTGCCAGCAGTGAACGGGGACAGGCCGTTGCCCAGTACTTC
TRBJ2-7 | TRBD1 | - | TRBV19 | CASSRAGTASYEQYF | TGTGCCAGTAGTCGAGCCGGGACAGCCTCCTACGAGCAGTACTTC
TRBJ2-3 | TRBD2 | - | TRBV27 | CASSLRASGISGTDTQYF | TGTGCCAGCAGTTTGAGGGCTAGCGGGATCTCGGGCACAGATACGCAGTATTTT
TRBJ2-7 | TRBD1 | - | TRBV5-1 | CASSIDGTGVSYEQYF | TGCGCCAGCAGCATAGACGGGACAGGAGTCTCCTACGAGCAGTACTTC
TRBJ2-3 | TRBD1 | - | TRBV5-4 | CASEGAGTDTQYF | TGTGCCAGCGAGGGGGCTGGCACAGATACGCAGTATTTT
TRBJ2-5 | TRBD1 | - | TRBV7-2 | CASRKRQGRQETQYF | TGTGCCAGCAGAAAACGACAGGGGAGACAAGAGACCCAGTACTTC
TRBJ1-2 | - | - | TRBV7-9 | CASSLGTGNYGYTF | TGTGCCAGCAGTTTAGGAACAGGGAACTATGGCTACACCTTC
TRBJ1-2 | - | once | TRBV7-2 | CASSLVLQTAPIGYTF | TGTGCCAGCAGCTTAGTCTTGCAGACAGCACCTATCGGCTACACCTTC
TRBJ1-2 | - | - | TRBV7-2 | CASSLVDMGYGYTF | TGTGCCAGCAGCCTAGTGGACATGGGCTATGGCTACACCTTC
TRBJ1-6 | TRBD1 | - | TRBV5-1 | CASSLTGDNYSPLHF | TGCGCCAGCAGCTTGACAGGGGATAATTATTCACCCCTCCACTTT
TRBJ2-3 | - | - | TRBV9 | CASSVAGRVSTDTQYF | TGTGCCAGCAGCGTAGCTGGCAGGGTAAGCACAGATACGCAGTATTTT
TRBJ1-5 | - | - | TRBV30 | CAWDTGWGQPQHF | TGTGCCTGGGACACAGGCTGGGGTCAGCCCCAGCATTTT
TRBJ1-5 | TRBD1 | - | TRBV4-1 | CASSQGTVSNQPQHF | TGCGCCAGCAGCCAGGGGACAGTGAGCAATCAGCCCCAGCATTTT
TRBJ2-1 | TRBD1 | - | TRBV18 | CASSPNRMGQGANEQFF | TGTGCCAGCTCACCTAACAGAATGGGACAGGGGGCGAATGAGCAGTTCTTC
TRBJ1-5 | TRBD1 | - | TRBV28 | CASSYPRTGGNQPQHF | TGTGCCAGCAGTTACCCTCGGACAGGGGGCAATCAGCCCCAGCATTTT
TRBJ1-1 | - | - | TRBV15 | CATSAQGRTEAFF | TGTGCCACCAGCGCACAGGGTCGCACTGAAGCTTTCTTT
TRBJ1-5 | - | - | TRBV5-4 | CASSPGVGSGPQHF | TGTGCCAGCAGCCCGGGGGTCGGGTCCGGGCCCCAGCATTTT
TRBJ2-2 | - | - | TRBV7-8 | CASSLALWERAANTGELFF | TGTGCCAGCAGCTTAGCGCTCTGGGAGCGGGCTGCGAACACCGGGGAGCTGTTTTTT
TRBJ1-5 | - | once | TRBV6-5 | CASSSVNQPQHF | TGTGCCAGCAGTTCTGTCAATCAGCCCCAGCATTTT
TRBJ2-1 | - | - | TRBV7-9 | CASSQSYNEQFF | TGTGCCAGCAGCCAATCCTACAATGAGCAGTTCTTC
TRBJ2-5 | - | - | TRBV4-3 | CASSRDLGHQETQYF | TGCGCCAGCAGCCGGGATCTAGGACATCAAGAGACCCAGTACTTC
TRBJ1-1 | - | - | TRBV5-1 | CASSFRGPAGGTEAFF | TGCGCCAGCAGCTTCAGGGGTCCGGCGGGAGGGACTGAAGCTTTCTTT
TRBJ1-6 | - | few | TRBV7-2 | CASSLDLGPGRFSPLHF | TGTGCCAGCAGCTTAGATTTAGGGCCAGGGCGGTTTTCACCCCTCCACTTT
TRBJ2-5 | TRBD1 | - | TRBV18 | CASSPPRDSQETQYF | TGTGCCAGCTCACCACCCCGGGACAGCCAAGAGACCCAGTACTTC
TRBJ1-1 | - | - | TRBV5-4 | CASSRVLGTEAFF | TGTGCCAGCAGCCGGGTGCTGGGCACTGAAGCTTTCTTT
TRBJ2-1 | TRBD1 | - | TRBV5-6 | CASSLRSGQAYNEQFF | TGTGCCAGCAGCTTGCGCTCCGGACAGGCCTACAATGAGCAGTTCTTC
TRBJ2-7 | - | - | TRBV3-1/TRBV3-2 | CASSHTSEQYF | TGTGCCAGCAGCCACACAAGCGAGCAGTACTTC
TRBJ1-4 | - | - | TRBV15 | CATSRAASPSKLFF | TGTGCCACCAGCAGAGCTGCCAGTCCCTCAAAACTGTTTTTT
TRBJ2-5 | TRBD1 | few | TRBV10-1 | CASSGGQGASETQYF | TGCGCCAGCAGTGGGGGACAGGGGGCTTCGGAGACCCAGTACTTC
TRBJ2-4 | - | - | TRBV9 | CASSVTGDMKNIQYF | TGTGCCAGCAGCGTAACAGGTGACATGAAAAACATTCAGTACTTC
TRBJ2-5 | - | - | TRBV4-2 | CASSQDRGQETQYF | TGTGCCAGCAGCCAAGATCGCGGCCAAGAGACCCAGTACTTC
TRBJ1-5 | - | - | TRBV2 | CASSARTDYKPQHF | TGTGCCAGCAGTGCCCGGACAGACTACAAGCCCCAGCATTTT
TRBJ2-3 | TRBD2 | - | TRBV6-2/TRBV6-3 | CASSWTSGHTDTQYF | TGTGCCAGCAGTTGGACTAGCGGACACACAGATACGCAGTATTTT
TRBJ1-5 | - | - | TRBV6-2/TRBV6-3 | CASSYGRDWGQPQHF | TGTGCCAGCAGTTACGGGAGGGATTGGGGTCAGCCCCAGCATTTT
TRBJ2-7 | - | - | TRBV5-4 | CASSFDQASYEQYF | TGTGCCAGCAGCTTTGATCAGGCTTCCTACGAGCAGTACTTC
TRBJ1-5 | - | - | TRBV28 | CASSLLVFRTVEIQPQHF | TGTGCCAGCAGTTTATTGGTTTTTAGGACAGTCGAGATCCAGCCCCAGCATTTT
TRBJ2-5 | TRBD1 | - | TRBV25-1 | CASSDRGHAETQYF | TGTGCCAGTTCGGACAGGGGCCATGCAGAGACCCAGTACTTC
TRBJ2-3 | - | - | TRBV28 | CASSPGQLLSADTQYF | TGTGCCAGCAGCCCTGGACAACTTCTTTCGGCAGATACGCAGTATTTT
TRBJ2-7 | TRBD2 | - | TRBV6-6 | CASRRTSDWDEQYF | TGTGCCAGCAGACGGACTAGCGATTGGGACGAGCAGTACTTC